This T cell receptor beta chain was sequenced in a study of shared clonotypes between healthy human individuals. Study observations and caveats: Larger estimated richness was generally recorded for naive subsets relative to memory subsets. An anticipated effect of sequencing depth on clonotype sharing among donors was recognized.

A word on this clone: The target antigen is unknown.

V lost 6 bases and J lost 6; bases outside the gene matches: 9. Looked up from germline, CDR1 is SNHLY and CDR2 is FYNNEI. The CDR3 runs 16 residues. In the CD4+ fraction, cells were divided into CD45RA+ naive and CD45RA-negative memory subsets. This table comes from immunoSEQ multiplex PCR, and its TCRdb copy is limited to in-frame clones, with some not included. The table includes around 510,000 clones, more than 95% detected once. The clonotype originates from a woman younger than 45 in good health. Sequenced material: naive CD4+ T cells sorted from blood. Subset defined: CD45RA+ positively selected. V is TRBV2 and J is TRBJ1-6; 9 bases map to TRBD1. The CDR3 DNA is TGTGCCAGCAGAGGGACCGGGACAGGGACTAATTCACCCCTCCACTTT. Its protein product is CASRGTGTGTNSPLHF.